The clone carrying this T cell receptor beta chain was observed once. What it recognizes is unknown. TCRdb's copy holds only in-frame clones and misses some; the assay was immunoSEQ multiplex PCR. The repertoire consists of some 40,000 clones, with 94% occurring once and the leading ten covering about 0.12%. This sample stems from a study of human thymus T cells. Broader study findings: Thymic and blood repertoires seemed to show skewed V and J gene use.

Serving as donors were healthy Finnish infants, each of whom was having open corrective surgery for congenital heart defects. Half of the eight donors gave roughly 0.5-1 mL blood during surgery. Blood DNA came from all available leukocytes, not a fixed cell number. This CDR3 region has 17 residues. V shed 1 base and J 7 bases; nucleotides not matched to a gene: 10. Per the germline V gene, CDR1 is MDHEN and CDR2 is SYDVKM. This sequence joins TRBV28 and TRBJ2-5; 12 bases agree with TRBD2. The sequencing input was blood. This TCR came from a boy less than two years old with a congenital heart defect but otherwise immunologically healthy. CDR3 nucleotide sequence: TGTGCCAGCAGTTTATTTCGACTAGCGGGGGATCAGTGGACCCAGTACTTC. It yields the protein CASSLFRLAGDQWTQYF.